This TCR beta chain was profiled in a study of cytomegalovirus exposure and HLA in healthy donors. The PCR used 60 Vbeta and 13 Jbeta primers. Method: immunoSEQ multiplex PCR; TCRdb's copy keeps in-frame clones and lacks some. The table shows about 140,000 clones, with under 85% occurring only once. With V trimmed by 2 bases and J by 2 bases, 7 bases remained unmatched. Germline V gene data show CDR1 as SGHAT and CDR2 as FQDESV (reference sequence). The CDR3 runs to 16 residues. What was sequenced was PBMCs. The receptor comes from a man between 18 and 29 years old in good health and CMV-seronegative. V is TRBV11-1 and J is TRBJ2-3, with 7 bases that match TRBD1. In nucleotides, the CDR3 is TGTGCCAGCAGCTTAAGCGGTACAGGGGTCACAGATACGCAGTATTTT. This translates into CASSLSGTGVTDTQYF.